The sample holds many counts of the clone carrying this T cell receptor (beta chain). Trimming removed 6 bases from V and 6 bases from J; junction bases left unmatched: 9. Germline CDR1 SQVTM, CDR2 ANQGSEA. The CDR3 has 14 amino acids. Full-length variable regions came from constant-region reverse primers plus semi-nested Nested Universal Primer A PCR. TCRdb re-called the 5' RACE reads with MiXCR, one entry per CDR3 protein. The sample consists of about 62,000 distinct CDR3 sequences, approximately 29% of them appearing once. The chain links TRBV29-1 to TRBJ2-3; 10 bases agree with TRBD1. The specimen sequenced was tumor-infiltrating naive CD4+ T cells sorted from the breast tumor. Described subset: naive CD4+ T cells, CD4+CD45RA+CD25-. This receptor was taken from a female donor with breast cancer. The CDR3, as DNA: TGCAGCGTATCGCCGGGACAGGGGTGGGATACGCAGTATTTT. Translation: CSVSPGQGWDTQYF.